This T cell receptor beta chain was identified in a study of T cells after yellow fever vaccination. Overall study findings and caveats: There was a possibility that FACS-sorted repertoires contained abundant clonotypes contaminating from the bulk population. Overlap between CD4 and CD8 compartments was detected for a small share of clonotypes. The booster saw the reappearance of most primary-vaccination clones (nearly 98% CD4, 88% CD8).

Researchers made TCR cDNA using 5'RACE template switching, and this step added a universal primer site and UMIs. TCRdb re-called the 5' RACE reads with MiXCR, one entry per CDR3 protein. The table records 340,000 or so distinct CDR3 sequences, approximately 12% of them present only once. Comment on this clonotype: Its antigen is currently unknown.

The CDR3 length is 16 residues. Germline V lookup: CDR1 MGHRA, CDR2 YSYEKL. The V gene lost 0 bases and the J gene lost 4 bases, with 13 bases spanning the gap. This receptor was taken from a young man who received the YFV17D yellow fever vaccine. The chain links TRBV4-1 to TRBJ1-5, with D possibly being TRBD1 (5 bases). The sequencing used CD4+ T cells sorted from PBMCs, collected 15 days after the yellow fever booster vaccination. The CDR3 region has the DNA TGCGCCAGCAGCCAAGAGCAGAGCAGGGATAATCAGCCCCAGCATTTT. Its protein product is CASSQEQSRDNQPQHF.